This TCR beta chain stems from a study of T cell clones after liver transplantation. Study-level information: In this trial, immunosuppression withdrawal was attempted within 2 years of liver transplant. Apart from a few HCV-positive recipients, transplants were for non-autoimmune, non-viral reasons.

Unstimulated PBMCs were sorted into CD3+CD4+ and CD3+CD8+ populations. Sequenced by immunoSEQ multiplex PCR; TCRdb stores in-frame clones only, minus some. The sample consists of 75,000 to 85,000 clones, approximately 82% of them appearing once. V dropped 6 bases and J dropped 5; count of bases not matched to a gene: 9. The CDR3 loop spans 15 amino acids. CDR1 LNHDA and CDR2 SQIVND come from the germline V gene (reference sequence). General observations from the study: Circulating graft-donor-reactive CD4 TCRbeta sequences fell significantly post-transplant in most of the 8 subjects.

This clone was seen more than once but under ten times. The antigen is undetermined. Specimen: CD4+ T cells from blood, collected at the 22-month timepoint. The chain carries TRBV19 and TRBJ2-7; TRBD1 aligns across 11 bases. The sequence was collected from a human patient who received a liver transplant. A subset of T cells may come from the graft donor. The CDR3 loop is CASSFYGQGANEQYF. The CDR3, as DNA: TGTGCCAGTAGCTTCTACGGACAGGGGGCCAACGAGCAGTACTTC.